This T cell receptor (beta chain) was retrieved from a study of blood T cells in healthy people across ages. General study points: Strong correlation existed between TCR beta diversity and naive T cell percentage.

The CDR3 is 14 residues long. CDR1 and CDR2 from the germline V gene are SGHKS and YYEKEE (reference sequence). V trimming: 5 bases; J trimming: 8 bases; junction bases outside the gene matches: 7. This clonotype was found a few times. Its specificity is unknown. Primers used in a second PCR of roughly 6 to 11 cycles were a sample-barcoded 5' primer and a J-beta primer mix. Template switching added a 12-random-nucleotide identifier to every cDNA molecule. From each sample, at least 2.5 million paired-end reads containing CDR3 were obtained. Each CDR3 protein gets one entry after TCRdb re-called the 5' RACE reads with MiXCR. The sample gives over a million distinct CDR3 sequences, roughly 40% of which show up once; 7.9% is in the top ten. Collection of 8.5 to 10 milliliters of peripheral blood was performed for each donor.

The chain recombines TRBV5-5 with TRBJ1-2; TRBD1 agrees at 12 bases. Sequenced input: blood. The TCR was taken from a woman between 18 and 29 years old in good health. The CDR3 is CASSVGQGAIGYTF. CDR3 nucleotides: TGTGCCAGCAGTGTGGGACAGGGGGCGATCGGCTACACCTTC.